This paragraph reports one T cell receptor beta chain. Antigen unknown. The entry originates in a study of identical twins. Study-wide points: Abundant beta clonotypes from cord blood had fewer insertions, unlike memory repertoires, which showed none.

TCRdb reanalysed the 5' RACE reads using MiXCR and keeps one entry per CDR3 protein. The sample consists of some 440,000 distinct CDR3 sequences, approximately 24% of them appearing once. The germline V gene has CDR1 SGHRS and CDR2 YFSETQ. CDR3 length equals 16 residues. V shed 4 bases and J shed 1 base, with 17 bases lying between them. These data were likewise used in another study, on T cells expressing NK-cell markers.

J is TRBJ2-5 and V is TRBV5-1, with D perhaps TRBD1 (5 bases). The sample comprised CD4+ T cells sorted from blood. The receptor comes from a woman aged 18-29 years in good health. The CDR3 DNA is TGCGCCAGCAGCCTTTACCAGGGTGGTGGCCAAGAGACCCAGTACTTC. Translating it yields CASSLYQGGGQETQYF.